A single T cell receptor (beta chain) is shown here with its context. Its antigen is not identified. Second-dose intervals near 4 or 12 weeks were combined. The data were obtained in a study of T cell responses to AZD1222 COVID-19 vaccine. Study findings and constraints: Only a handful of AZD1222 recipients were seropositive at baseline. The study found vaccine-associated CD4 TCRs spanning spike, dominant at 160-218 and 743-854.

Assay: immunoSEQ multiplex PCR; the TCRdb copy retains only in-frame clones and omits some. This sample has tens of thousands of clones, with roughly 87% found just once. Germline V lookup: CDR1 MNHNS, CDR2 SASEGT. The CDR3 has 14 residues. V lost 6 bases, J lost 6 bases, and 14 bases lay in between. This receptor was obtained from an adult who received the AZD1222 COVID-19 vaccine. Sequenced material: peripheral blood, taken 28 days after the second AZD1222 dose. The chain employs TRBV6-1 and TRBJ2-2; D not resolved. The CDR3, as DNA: TGTGCCAGCAGAAACCCACGGCCCCCCGGGGAGCTGTTTTTT. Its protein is CASRNPRPPGELFF.